The clone carrying this T cell receptor (beta chain) was seen repeatedly, ten times or more. The TCR beta library used iRepertoire HTBI primers with Arm-PCR amplification of CDR3. TCRdb itself ran the multiplex PCR reads through MiXCR, one entry per CDR3 protein. Altogether roughly 420,000 distinct CDR3 sequences are present, 12% to 15% being singletons, with the ten largest covering around a sixth. Looked up from germline, CDR1 is SGHRS and CDR2 is YFSETQ. CDR3 length equals 14 residues. Trimming shortened V by 0 bases and J by 7 bases, and 11 bases separated the two germline ends. This entry belongs to a study of regulatory T cells in long-lasting Graves disease. Indicated time point: newly diagnosed GD, antithyroid drugs for less than 3 months. PBMC-derived RNA was used for the TCR library. The authors diagnosed Graves' disease using American Thyroid Association guidelines. Separately, the same data were catalogued under a study of T cells in Graves' hyperthyroidism and ophthalmopathy. As that study records: Newly diagnosed hyperthyroidism patients aged 18 to 65 years had disease lasting under 2 months. Thyroid ultrasound, orbital computed tomography, clinical symptoms, and serum thyroxine and TRAb underpinned diagnoses.

Here the sequenced sample was peripheral blood mononuclear cells (PBMCs), taken at new diagnosis, from a patient treated with antithyroid drugs. This receptor was obtained from a woman in her forties or fifties with Graves disease. The chain joins TRBV5-1 to TRBJ2-1, with D tentatively TRBD2 (5 bases). Written as DNA, the CDR3 is TGCGCCAGCAGCTTGGTGTCTAGCCGGAATGAGCAGTTCTTC. It yields the protein CASSLVSSRNEQFF. Together with reference TRBV5-1 and TRBJ2-1, the CDR3 gives the full variable domain: KAGVTQTPRYLIKTRGQQVTLSCSPISGHRSVSWYQQTPGQGLQFLFEYFSETQRNKGNFPGRFSGRQFSNSRSEMNVSTLELGDSALYLCASSLVSSRNEQFFGPGTRLTVL.